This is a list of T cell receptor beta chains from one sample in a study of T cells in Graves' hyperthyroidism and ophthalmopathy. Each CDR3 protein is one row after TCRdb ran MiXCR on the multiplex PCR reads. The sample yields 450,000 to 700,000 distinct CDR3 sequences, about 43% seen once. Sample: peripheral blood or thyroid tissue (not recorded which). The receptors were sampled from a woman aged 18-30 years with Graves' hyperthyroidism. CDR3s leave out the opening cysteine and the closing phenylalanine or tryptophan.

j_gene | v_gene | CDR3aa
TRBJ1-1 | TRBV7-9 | ASSLDMDTEAF
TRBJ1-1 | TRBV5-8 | ASSFGQAPEAF
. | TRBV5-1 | ASSLGEGEVEQF
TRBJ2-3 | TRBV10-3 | AISAFASVWDTQY
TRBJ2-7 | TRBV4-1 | ASSQFGGAEQY
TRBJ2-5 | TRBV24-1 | ATSYDGGYQETQY
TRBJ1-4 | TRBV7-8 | ATSWAANEKLF
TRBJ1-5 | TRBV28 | ASRPAGTNQPQH
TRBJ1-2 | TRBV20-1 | SARNEPGGLGYT
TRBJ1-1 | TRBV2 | ASRNQGGVGAF
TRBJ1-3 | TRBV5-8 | ASSLDPGRAGNTIY
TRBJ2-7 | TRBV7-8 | ASSLLRSNSYEQY
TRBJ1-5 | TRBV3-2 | ASSQAGTYSNQPQH
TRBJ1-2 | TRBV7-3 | ASSFSGSRGRVNYGYT
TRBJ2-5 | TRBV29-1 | SFRQGAYQETQY
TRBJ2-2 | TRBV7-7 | ASSVAVPNTGELF
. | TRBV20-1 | SAIETGPNIQY
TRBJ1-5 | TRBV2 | ASSRTGGFQPQH
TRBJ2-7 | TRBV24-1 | ATSDGPFAEQY
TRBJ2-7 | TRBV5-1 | ASSKTGGYEQY
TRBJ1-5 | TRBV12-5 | ASGWGGTEIYEH
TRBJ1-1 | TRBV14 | ASSQGQHEAF
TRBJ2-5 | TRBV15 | ATSRAAGTFQAQY
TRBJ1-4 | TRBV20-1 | SARDTGGGEKLF
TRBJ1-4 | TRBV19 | ASSPDGTGPGEKLF
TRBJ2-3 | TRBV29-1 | SVVIAASGWTDTQY
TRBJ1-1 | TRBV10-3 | AIRTRGTEAF
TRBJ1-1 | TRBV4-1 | ASSQGTGHRNTEAF